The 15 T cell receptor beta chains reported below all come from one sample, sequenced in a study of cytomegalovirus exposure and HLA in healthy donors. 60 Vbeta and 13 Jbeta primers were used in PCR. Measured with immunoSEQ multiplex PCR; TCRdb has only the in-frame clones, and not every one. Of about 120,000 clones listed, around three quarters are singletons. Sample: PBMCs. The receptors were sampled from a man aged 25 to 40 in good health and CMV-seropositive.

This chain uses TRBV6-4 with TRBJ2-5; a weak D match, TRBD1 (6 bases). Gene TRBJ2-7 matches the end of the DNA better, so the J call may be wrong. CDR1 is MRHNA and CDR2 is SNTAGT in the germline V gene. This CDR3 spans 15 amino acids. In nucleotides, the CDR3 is TGTGCCAGCAGTGACCGTTCGGACAGCCCCTACGAGCAGTACTTC. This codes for CASSDRSDSPYEQYF.

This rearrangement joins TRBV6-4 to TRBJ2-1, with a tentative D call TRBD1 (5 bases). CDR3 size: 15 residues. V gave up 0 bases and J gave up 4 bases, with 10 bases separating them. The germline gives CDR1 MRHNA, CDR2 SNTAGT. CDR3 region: CASSDSGLPYNEQFF. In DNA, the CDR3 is TGTGCCAGCAGTGACTCGGGGCTACCATACAATGAGCAGTTCTTC.

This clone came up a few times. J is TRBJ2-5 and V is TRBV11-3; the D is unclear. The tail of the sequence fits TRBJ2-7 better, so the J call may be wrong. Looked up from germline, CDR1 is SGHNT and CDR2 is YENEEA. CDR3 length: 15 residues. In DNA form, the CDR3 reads TGTGCCAGCAGCTTAGCGGCAGGCGAGTCCTACGAGCAGTACTTC. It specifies CASSLAAGESYEQYF.

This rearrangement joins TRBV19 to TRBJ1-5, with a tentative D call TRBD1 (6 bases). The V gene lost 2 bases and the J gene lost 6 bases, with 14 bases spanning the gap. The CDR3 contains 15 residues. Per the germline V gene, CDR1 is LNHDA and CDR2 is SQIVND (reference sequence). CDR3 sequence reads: CASSITGGEGQPQHF. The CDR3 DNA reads TGTGCCAGTAGTATAACGGGGGGCGAGGGTCAGCCCCAGCATTTT. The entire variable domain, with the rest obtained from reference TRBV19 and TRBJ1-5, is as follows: DGGITQSPKYLFRKEGQNVTLSCEQNLNHDAMYWYRQDPGQGLRLIYYSQIVNDFQKGDIAEGYSVSREKKESFPLTVTSAQKNPTAFYLCASSITGGEGQPQHFGDGTRLSIL.

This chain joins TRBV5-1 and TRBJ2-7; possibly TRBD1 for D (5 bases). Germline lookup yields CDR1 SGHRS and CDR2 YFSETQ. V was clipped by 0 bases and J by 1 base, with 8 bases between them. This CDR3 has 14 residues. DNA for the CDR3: TGCGCCAGCAGCTTGGCAGGGTCGTCCTACGAGCAGTACTTC. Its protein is CASSLAGSSYEQYF.

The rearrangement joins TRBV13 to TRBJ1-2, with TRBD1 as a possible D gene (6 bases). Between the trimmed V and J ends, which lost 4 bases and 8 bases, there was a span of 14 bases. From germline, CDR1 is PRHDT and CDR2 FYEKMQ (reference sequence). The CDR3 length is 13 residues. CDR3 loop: CASSSGQSEGYTF. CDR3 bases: TGTGCCAGCAGCTCTGGACAGTCGGAGGGCTACACCTTC.

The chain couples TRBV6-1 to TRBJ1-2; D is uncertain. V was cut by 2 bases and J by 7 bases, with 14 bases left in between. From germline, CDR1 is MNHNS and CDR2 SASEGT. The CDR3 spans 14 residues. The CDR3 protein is CASSEFWASRGYTF. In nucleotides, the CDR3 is TGTGCCAGCAGTGAATTCTGGGCCTCACGTGGCTACACCTTC.

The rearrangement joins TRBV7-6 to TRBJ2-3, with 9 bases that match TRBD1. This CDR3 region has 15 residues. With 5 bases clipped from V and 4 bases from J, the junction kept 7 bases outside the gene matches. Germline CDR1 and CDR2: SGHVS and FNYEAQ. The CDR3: CASSPPGQGPDTQYF. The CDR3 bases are TGTGCCAGCAGCCCTCCGGGACAGGGACCAGATACGCAGTATTTT.

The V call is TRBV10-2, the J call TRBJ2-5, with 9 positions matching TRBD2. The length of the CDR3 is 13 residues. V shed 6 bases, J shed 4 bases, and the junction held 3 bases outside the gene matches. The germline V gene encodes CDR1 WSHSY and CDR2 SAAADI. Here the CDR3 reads CASRAAGGETQYF. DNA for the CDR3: TGCGCCAGCAGAGCAGCGGGGGGAGAGACCCAGTACTTC.

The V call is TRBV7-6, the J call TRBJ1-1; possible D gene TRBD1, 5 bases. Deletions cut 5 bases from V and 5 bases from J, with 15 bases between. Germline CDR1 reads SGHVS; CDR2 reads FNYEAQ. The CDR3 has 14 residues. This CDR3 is CASSPRRGMTEAFF. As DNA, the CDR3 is TGTGCCAGCAGCCCTAGGAGGGGTATGACTGAAGCTTTCTTT.

The CDR3 protein is CASSVGQGSGYGYTF. CDR3 DNA: TGTGCCAGCAGCGTGGGACAGGGAAGTGGCTATGGCTACACCTTC. The rearrangement uses TRBV13 and TRBJ1-2, with 9 bases lining up with TRBD1. J gave up 4 bases and V 5 bases, and 8 bases lay outside the gene matches. Germline lookup yields CDR1 PRHDT and CDR2 FYEKMQ (reference sequence). This CDR3 is built from 15 residues.

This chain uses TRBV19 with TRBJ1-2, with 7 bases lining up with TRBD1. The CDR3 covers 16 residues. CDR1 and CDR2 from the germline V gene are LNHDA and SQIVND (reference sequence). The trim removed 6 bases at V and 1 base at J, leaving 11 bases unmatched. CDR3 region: CASSRLGTDLNYGYTF. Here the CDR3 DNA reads TGTGCCAGTAGCCGACTTGGGACAGATCTTAACTATGGCTACACCTTC.

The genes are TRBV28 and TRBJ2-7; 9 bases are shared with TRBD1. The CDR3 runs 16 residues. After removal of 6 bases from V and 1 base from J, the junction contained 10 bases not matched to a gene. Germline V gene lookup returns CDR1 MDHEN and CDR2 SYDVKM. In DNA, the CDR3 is TGTGCCAGCAGGACAAGAGACAGGGGGTTATCCTACGAGCAGTACTTC. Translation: CASRTRDRGLSYEQYF. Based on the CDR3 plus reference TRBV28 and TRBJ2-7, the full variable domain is DVKVTQSSRYLVKRTGEKVFLECVQDMDHENMFWYRQDPGLGLRLIYFSYDVKMKEKGDIPEGYSVSREKKERFSLILESASTNQTSMYLCASRTRDRGLSYEQYFGPGTRLTVT.

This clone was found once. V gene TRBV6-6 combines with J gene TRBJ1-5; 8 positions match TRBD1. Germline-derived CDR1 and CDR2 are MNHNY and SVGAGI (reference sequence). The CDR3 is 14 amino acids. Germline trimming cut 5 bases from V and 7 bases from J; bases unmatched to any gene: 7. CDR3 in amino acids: CASSPQGAKQPQHF. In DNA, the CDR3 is TGTGCCAGCAGTCCTCAGGGGGCCAAACAGCCCCAGCATTTT.

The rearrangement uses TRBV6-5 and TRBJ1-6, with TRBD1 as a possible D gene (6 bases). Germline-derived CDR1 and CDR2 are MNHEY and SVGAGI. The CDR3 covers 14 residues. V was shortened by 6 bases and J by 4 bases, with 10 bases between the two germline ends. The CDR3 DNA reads TGTGCCAGCAGCCAGGGACAATATAATTCACCCCTCCACTTT. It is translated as CASSQGQYNSPLHF.